This TCR beta chain originates from a study of beta chain features in type 1 diabetes. The wider study: Healthy donors and patients had similar age, gender and cell yields.

Per germline, CDR1 SGHTA and CDR2 FQGNSA. This CDR3 is 16 amino acids long. V gave up 1 base and J gave up 2 bases; unmatched junction bases: 8. The sequenced template was cDNA made from the entire isolated RNA. Libraries were prepared by immunoSEQ multiplex PCR; TCRdb keeps only in-frame clonotypes and omits some of them. The sample has under 800,000 clones, less than 20% seen once. This clone occurred a few times. The sample consisted of naive CD4+ T cells from blood. This sequence joins TRBV7-2 and TRBJ2-7; 7 positions match TRBD2. The source of this sequence is a man younger than 30 in good health. DNA for the CDR3: TGTGCCAGCAGCTTAGTCGGGGGGATTAAAGCCTACGAGCAGTACTTC. It codes for CASSLVGGIKAYEQYF.